This T cell receptor beta chain is drawn from a study of cytomegalovirus exposure and HLA in healthy donors. For the study at large: Inside one of the first data releases sat around 80 million unique TCRs taken from HLA-typed donors.

The PCR was carried out with 60 Vbeta primers and 13 Jbeta primers. Profiled with immunoSEQ multiplex PCR; TCRdb holds only in-frame clones, not every one. The sample records about 130,000 clones, 17% being singletons. CDR3 length: 16 amino acids. Per germline, CDR1 MNHNY and CDR2 SVGAGI (reference sequence). Donors counted as nominally healthy when sampled, yet unrecorded immune exposures were likely. This clone was recorded once. The junction departs from germline at one end; a sequencing error may be responsible. Material for sequencing was PBMCs. The sequence was obtained from a female donor in good health and CMV-seropositive. The V call is TRBV6-6, the J call TRBJ2-7, with TRBD2 matching over 7 bases. The CDR3 loop reads CTSSYSAGVIGYEQYF. CDR3 in DNA: TGTACCAGCAGTTACTCGGCGGGAGTAATTGGGTACGAGCAGTACTTC.